One and the same sample provided the 6 T cell receptor beta chains below, sequenced in a study of cytomegalovirus exposure and HLA in healthy donors. Vbeta (60) and Jbeta (13) primers were used in the PCR. The data were produced by immunoSEQ multiplex PCR, yet TCRdb's version contains in-frame clones alone and is incomplete. The sample records 200,000 to 250,000 clones, around 76% being singletons. What was sequenced was PBMCs. These receptors were taken from a young man in good health and CMV-seronegative.

The V and J genes are TRBV9 and TRBJ2-3; D remains unclear. The CDR3 totals 14 residues. Germline V lookup: CDR1 SGDLS, CDR2 YYNGEE. Trimming shortened V by 4 bases and J by 3 bases, and 12 bases separated the two germline ends. CDR3 residues: CASSSTGRTDTQYF. In nucleotides, the CDR3 is TGTGCCAGCAGCAGCACCGGTCGGACAGATACGCAGTATTTT.

About this clone itself: The same CDR3 also results from other DNA sequences found in this sample. This chain uses TRBV9 with TRBJ1-4, with TRBD1 matching 9 bases. CDR1 and CDR2 (germline): SGDLS, YYNGEE. The length of the CDR3 is 14 residues. Losses at the gene ends were 2 bases for V and 7 bases for J; bases not matched to a gene: 3. CDR3 in DNA: TGTGCCAGCAGCGTTGGGACAGGGTTTGAAAAACTGTTTTTT. Its protein product is CASSVGTGFEKLFF. Based on the CDR3 plus reference TRBV9 and TRBJ1-4, the full variable domain is DSGVTQTPKHLITATGQRVTLRCSPRSGDLSVYWYQQSLDQGLQFLIQYYNGEERAKGNILERFSAQQFPDLHSELNLSSLELGDSALYFCASSVGTGFEKLFFGSGTQLSVL.

The genes are TRBV4-1 and TRBJ1-4; D is possibly TRBD1 (5 bases). Trimming took off 5 bases at V and 4 bases at J, with 11 bases between the two ends. The CDR3 covers 14 residues. Germline CDR1 and CDR2: MGHRA and YSYEKL. The CDR3 coding sequence is TGCGCCAGCAGCAGGGGTTCGGGTAATGAAAAACTGTTTTTT. Protein sequence: CASSRGSGNEKLFF.

The chain couples TRBV11-2 to TRBJ1-1; no clear D gene. Trimming cost V 3 bases and J 7 bases, with 12 bases left between them. In germline, CDR1 is SGHAT, CDR2 FQNNGV. The CDR3 consists of 13 residues. CDR3 amino acids: CASSFFSFGEAFF. CDR3 coding DNA: TGTGCCAGCAGCTTCTTTTCGTTCGGTGAAGCTTTCTTT.

The chain combines TRBV7-9 with TRBJ1-1, with TRBD1 matching over 10 bases. The trim removed 6 bases at V and 0 bases at J, leaving 7 bases unmatched. Germline V lookup: CDR1 SEHNR, CDR2 FQNEAQ (reference sequence). CDR3 size: 16 residues. The CDR3 is CASRPRDRGMNTEAFF. CDR3 sequence (DNA): TGTGCCAGCAGACCCCGGGACAGGGGCATGAACACTGAAGCTTTCTTT.

The V gene is TRBV7-6, the J gene TRBJ2-7; 11 positions agree with TRBD2. The V gene end was trimmed by 1 base and the J gene end by 3 bases; junction bases not matched to a gene: 8. Germline V gene lookup returns CDR1 SGHVS and CDR2 FNYEAQ. The CDR3 length is 17 residues. CDR3: CASSLGLGTSGDYEQYF. CDR3 nucleotide sequence: TGTGCCAGCAGCTTAGGGTTAGGGACTAGCGGAGACTACGAGCAGTACTTC.